This T cell receptor beta chain derives from a study of blood T cell repertoires in COVID-19 (dated by TCRdb to 2018 to 2020). Regarding the complete study: Collaborator samples came from the United States, Italy and Spain and covered acute and convalescent phases of COVID-19. The material from the prospective study consisted of cDNA or gDNA derived from T cells, B-cell-depleted T cells, or PBMCs. A freely available public database, intended as a resource for researchers studying the immune response to SARS-CoV-2, is where the repertoires were released. The dataset comprised deeply sampled blood TCRbeta repertoires from subjects exposed to, actively infected with, or recovered from COVID-19. Where available, HLA class I and class II types were taken from metadata supplied by the sample provider and were not determined by assay-based typing. The samples were drawn from two sources: the first 160 participants of the ongoing ImmuneRACE study, and over 1,000 subjects contributed by 6 global collaborators. Nearly every sample came with metadata listing a de-identified subject ID, COVID-19 status, age in years and sex. The full study reports these points: How much clinical and demographic metadata was included differed by source and by participant, and the metadata was provided uncurated.

About this clone: The antigen this receptor binds is unknown. No base quality values were provided; no much bigger clone lies one nucleotide off.

Samples from volunteer blood donors who had recovered from COVID-19 were contributed by a second Seattle source. Whole blood was collected in K2EDTA tubes by collaborating institutions according to the institutions' own protocols. For TCRbeta analysis, collaborators shipped samples as frozen whole blood, isolated PBMCs, or DNA extracted from either of those sample types. TCRbeta CDR3 regions were amplified from genomic DNA by means of the immunoSEQ Assay, a bias-controlled multiplex PCR. The authors' analysis ran thus. Within the assay, amplification of reference gene primers was used to estimate how many nucleated cells each sample contained. To quantify the absolute abundance of each unique TCRbeta CDR3 rearrangement, sequence reads were collapsed and filtered. Productive Simpson clonality was computed per sample as the square root of Simpson's diversity index over productive rearrangements. In TCRdb, the immuneACCESS table is reduced to in-frame sequences with V and J assigned. These tables do not hold every clone; where another copy was compared, an unresolved V gene accounts for under half, and the others remain unexplained. That table gives V, J and clone size, and the DNA gave D and trimming. The sample table holds 250,000 or so clones, of which 89% were seen once. The ten largest make up 4% to 5% of the sample.

CDR1 is given as LNHDA and CDR2 as SQIVND, both from the germline V gene (reference sequence). From the cysteine through the phenylalanine, the CDR3 covers 15 amino acids. Only the CDR3 DNA is retained, 45 bases long and in frame from the first base. V was cut back by 7 bases and J by 2 bases, leaving a gap of 16 bases between them. The sample taken for sequencing was peripheral blood. This sequence was found in a woman between 40 and 55 years old who had recovered from COVID-19. This chain joins TRBV19 to TRBJ2-3; TRBD1 is a weak D gene call, 5 bases matching. The CDR3 protein is CASTPTRQITDTQYF. The nucleotide sequence reads as follows: TGTGCCAGTACCCCGACCAGACAGATCACAGATACGCAGTATTTT.